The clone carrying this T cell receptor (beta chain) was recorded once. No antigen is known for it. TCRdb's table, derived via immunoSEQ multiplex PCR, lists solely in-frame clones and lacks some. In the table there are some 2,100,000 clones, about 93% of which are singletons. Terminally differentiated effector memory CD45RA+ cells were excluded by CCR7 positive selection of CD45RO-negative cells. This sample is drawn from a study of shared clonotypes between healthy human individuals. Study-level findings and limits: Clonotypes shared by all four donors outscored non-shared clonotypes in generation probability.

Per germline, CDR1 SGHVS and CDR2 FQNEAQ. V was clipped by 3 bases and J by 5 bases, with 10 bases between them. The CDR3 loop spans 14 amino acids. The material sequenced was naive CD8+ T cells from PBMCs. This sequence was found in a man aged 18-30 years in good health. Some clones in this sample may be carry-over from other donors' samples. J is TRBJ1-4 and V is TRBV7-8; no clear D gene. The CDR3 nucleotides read TGTGCCAGCAGCTTCCGGCGAGAAAATGAAAAACTGTTTTTT. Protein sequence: CASSFRRENEKLFF.